These T cell receptor beta chains were read from a single sample in a study of OX40 agonist ivuxolimab in advanced cancers. Method: immunoSEQ multiplex PCR; TCRdb's copy keeps in-frame clones and lacks some. This sample has under 25,000 clones, with around three quarters found just once. Sample: CD4+ or CD8+ T cells sorted from blood, taken in a trial of the OX40 agonist ivuxolimab. These receptors all come from an adult with an advanced solid tumor such as melanoma, head and neck, liver or kidney cancer. The CDR3 runs from the conserved cysteine through the conserved F or W. Each record gives: CDR3 protein, D gene, clone size, V gene, J gene. A D gene is named only where the DNA matches it firmly. Clone size, where shown, is once, few, many, or a class for clones that have expanded.

CDR3: CASGGLMNTEAFF; D: -; size: few; V: TRBV6-6; J: TRBJ1-1
CDR3: CSVERQGRNEQYF; D: TRBD1; size: -; V: TRBV29-1; J: -
CDR3: CASSLVGGRGDEQFF; D: TRBD2; size: -; V: TRBV7-9; J: TRBJ2-1
CDR3: CASKPLAGTDTQYF; D: TRBD2; size: -; V: TRBV6-5; J: TRBJ2-3
CDR3: CASSELGTGSNQPQHF; D: -; size: -; V: TRBV6-1; J: TRBJ1-5
CDR3: CASSEDLGNQPQHF; D: -; size: few; V: TRBV2; J: TRBJ1-5
CDR3: CASSLSGFSYNEQFF; D: TRBD2; size: -; V: TRBV7-2; J: TRBJ2-1
CDR3: CASSDDAPHEQYF; D: -; size: once; V: TRBV6-4; J: TRBJ2-7
CDR3: CAGGRATNEKLFF; D: -; size: -; V: TRBV4-1; J: TRBJ1-4
CDR3: CASSYSRGMGEQYF; D: -; size: -; V: TRBV6-6; J: TRBJ2-7
CDR3: CASHLSGANVLTF; D: -; size: -; V: TRBV7-9; J: TRBJ2-6
CDR3: CASSTTGTSNSNQPQHF; D: -; size: -; V: TRBV19; J: TRBJ1-5
CDR3: CASSPTLAGFSYEQYF; D: TRBD2; size: -; V: TRBV27; J: -
CDR3: CASSWAGGGEQYF; D: -; size: -; V: TRBV7-6; J: TRBJ2-7
CDR3: CASTFRGDTQYF; D: -; size: -; V: TRBV7-2; J: TRBJ2-3
CDR3: CASSSTENTEAFF; D: -; size: -; V: TRBV5-1; J: TRBJ1-1
CDR3: CASRGQGAMSEQYF; D: TRBD1; size: -; V: TRBV11-1; J: TRBJ2-7
CDR3: CASSPPGGVAAQYF; D: TRBD2; size: -; V: TRBV7-9; J: TRBJ2-5
CDR3: CASSERPGELSTGNTIYF; D: -; size: -; V: TRBV6-1; J: TRBJ1-3
CDR3: CASSLEKLLAKNIQYF; D: -; size: -; V: TRBV7-2; J: TRBJ2-4
CDR3: CASTALGLNEQFF; D: -; size: once; V: TRBV27; J: TRBJ2-1
CDR3: CSVAIDRGPGNTIYF; D: TRBD1; size: -; V: TRBV29-1; J: TRBJ1-3
CDR3: CASSQREGTDTQYF; D: TRBD2; size: -; V: TRBV6-1; J: TRBJ2-3
CDR3: CASSSRESSLHNEQFF; D: -; size: -; V: TRBV11-2; J: TRBJ2-1
CDR3: CASSLPGPQGTYNEQFF; D: -; size: once; V: TRBV4-1; J: TRBJ2-1
CDR3: CASSLNPTDTQYF; D: -; size: -; V: TRBV7-3; J: TRBJ2-3
CDR3: CASGQGSQPQHF; D: TRBD1; size: -; V: TRBV6-6; J: TRBJ1-5
CDR3: CASSPGQGNYGYTF; D: TRBD1; size: -; V: TRBV5-4; J: TRBJ1-2
CDR3: CASSHGYNEQFF; D: -; size: -; V: TRBV4-1; J: TRBJ2-1
CDR3: CASSRIERAGEGEQYF; D: -; size: -; V: TRBV4-2; J: TRBJ2-7
CDR3: CATLGGAYTEAFF; D: -; size: few; V: TRBV11-1; J: TRBJ1-1